The 19 T cell receptor beta chains reported below all come from one sample, sequenced in a study of blood T cells in healthy people across ages. PCR was performed a second time for about 7 to 12 cycles using a sample-barcoded 5' primer and a J-beta primer mix. TCRdb itself ran the 5' RACE reads through MiXCR, one entry per CDR3 protein. The profile shows some 1.5 million distinct CDR3 sequences, 28% of them singletons. The sample comprised blood. The receptor set was obtained from a young woman in good health.

This sequence joins TRBV6-4 and TRBJ2-1; D gene ambiguous. CDR1 is MRHNA and CDR2 is SNTAGT in the germline V gene. The CDR3 is 15 amino acids. V lost 4 bases and J 11 bases, leaving 21 bases between the germline ends. The CDR3 region has the DNA TGTGCCAGCAGTGCTCCGGTGGGATTCAGGAATAAGCAGTTCTTC. It specifies CASSAPVGFRNKQFF.

The chain uses TRBV18 and TRBJ1-2; a possible D gene is TRBD1 (6 bases). Germline CDR1 KGHSH, CDR2 LQKENI. With 5 bases removed from V and 8 bases from J, the gap between germline ends came to 18 bases. This CDR3 region has 14 residues. The CDR3 coding sequence is TGTGCCAGCTCATCCGGCGCAGGGGTGGGCGGCTACACCTTC. It specifies CASSSGAGVGGYTF.

The chain recombines TRBV6-5 with TRBJ2-1; TRBD1 is a possible D gene (6 bases). The germline CDR1 and CDR2 sequences are MNHEY and SVGAGI. V was clipped by 4 bases and J by 13 bases, with 17 bases between them. There are 13 residues in the CDR3. This chain's CDR3 is CASSFGRGETQFF. The CDR3 DNA sequence: TGTGCCAGCAGTTTCGGCAGGGGTGAGACCCAGTTCTTC.

This chain links TRBV9 with TRBJ2-4; D may be TRBD2 (5 bases). Trimming pared 3 bases from V and 13 bases from J, leaving 17 bases between. Per the germline V gene, CDR1 is SGDLS and CDR2 is YYNGEE. The CDR3 totals 13 residues. CDR3 region: CASSGRGRHEQYF. The CDR3 DNA follows: TGTGCCAGCAGCGGGCGAGGGCGACATGAGCAGTACTTC.

As for this clonotype: At one of its ends the junction is not consistent with the germline gene, which may arise from a read error. V and J are TRBV6-1 and TRBJ2-1, with 9 bases matching TRBD2. The CDR3 contains 15 residues. Germline assignment: CDR1 MNHNS and CDR2 SASEGT. The CDR3 spells CTSSVGAGGNNEQFF. Here the CDR3 DNA reads TGTACCAGCAGTGTGGGAGCGGGGGGAAACAATGAGCAGTTCTTC.

The chain employs TRBV10-3 and TRBJ1-5; TRBD1 is a possible D gene (5 bases). V dropped 5 bases and J dropped 1 base, with 15 bases sitting between them. Germline loops: CDR1 ENHRY, CDR2 SYGVKD. The CDR3 contains 16 residues. For the CDR3, the DNA is TGTGCCATCAGTAAGAGCGGGACGTGGAGCAATCAGCCCCAGCATTTT. It codes for CAISKSGTWSNQPQHF.

This clonotype has more than one count but fewer than ten. The chain couples TRBV20-1 to TRBJ2-7; TRBD1 is a possible D gene (5 bases). CDR1 is DFQATT, CDR2 SNEGSKA, per germline (reference sequence). CDR3 size: 15 residues. V lost 5 bases to trimming and J lost 0 bases, with 17 bases between them. The DNA for the CDR3 is TGCAGTGCTGGAGTAAGGGGAAGAATCTCCTACGAGCAGTACTTC. It codes for CSAGVRGRISYEQYF.

The chain is built from TRBV7-6 and TRBJ1-2, with D unresolved. The CDR3 runs to 13 residues. V gave up 4 bases and J gave up 6 bases, with 12 bases separating them. Germline CDR1 and CDR2: SGHVS and FNYEAQ. CDR3 DNA sequence: TGTGCCAGCAGCTCGGAGCGGGGTCATGGCTACACCTTC. Translation gives CASSSERGHGYTF.

The chain combines TRBV5-1 with TRBJ2-7, with 8 bases aligning to TRBD1. The CDR3 runs 16 residues. Germline CDR1 reads SGHRS; CDR2 reads YFSETQ. V lost 6 bases, J lost 6 bases, and 17 bases stayed unmatched. The CDR3 sequence: CASKVLSGTGESEQYF. CDR3 DNA: TGCGCCAGCAAAGTACTATCTGGGACAGGTGAGAGCGAGCAGTACTTC.

CDR3 bases: TGCAGTGTAATGGACAGGGCGTTTCGTGAAGCTTTCTTT. Translating gives CSVMDRAFREAFF. The V gene is TRBV20-1, the J gene TRBJ1-1; 8 positions agree with TRBD1. V was pared by 7 bases and J by 7 bases, with 11 bases of the junction left unmatched. Germline CDR1 reads DFQATT; CDR2 reads SNEGSKA (reference sequence). This CDR3 is 13 amino acids long.

The chain carries TRBV10-3 and TRBJ2-3; maybe TRBD2 (6 bases). The germline V and J ends were trimmed by 6 bases and 1 base, with 14 bases remaining between them. CDR3 length: 15 amino acids. Germline V gene sequence: CDR1 ENHRY, CDR2 SYGVKD. Here the CDR3 reads CAISHGGEGTDTQYF. The CDR3 region has the DNA TGTGCCATCAGCCACGGCGGGGAAGGCACAGATACGCAGTATTTT.

This sequence joins TRBV7-7 and TRBJ2-4; 8 bases align to TRBD2. Trimming removed 5 bases from V and 13 bases from J; junction bases left unmatched: 16. Germline V gene lookup returns CDR1 SSHAT and CDR2 FNYEAQ (reference sequence). This CDR3 contains 15 residues. The CDR3, as DNA: TGTGCCAGCAGCCCAACTCCGGGACTAGTAAGTGAGCAGTACTTC. This codes for CASSPTPGLVSEQYF.

This clonotype came up a few times. V and J are TRBV6-2 or TRBV6-3 and TRBJ2-1, with D possibly matching TRBD2 (6 bases). This CDR3 is 15 amino acids long. V was trimmed by 6 bases and J by 7 bases, leaving 19 bases between them. Germline V gene lookup returns CDR1 MNHEY and CDR2 SVGEGT. CDR3 region: CASSPTRVSTNEQFF. Written as DNA, the CDR3 is TGTGCCAGCAGCCCGACTAGGGTCTCTACTAATGAGCAGTTCTTC.

This clonotype appeared a few times. This chain uses TRBV29-1 with TRBJ2-3; 7 nucleotides agree with TRBD1. CDR3 size: 14 residues. Germline V gives CDR1 SQVTM, CDR2 ANQGSEA. Trimming at V came to 4 bases and at J to 4 bases, leaving 8 bases not matched to a gene. The CDR3 DNA reads TGCAGCGTTGTGGACAGGTACACTTCAGATACGCAGTATTTT. Amino acid sequence: CSVVDRYTSDTQYF.

This clonotype occurred many times. This sequence joins TRBV28 and TRBJ1-1, with D possibly being TRBD1 (6 bases). Germline V gene lookup returns CDR1 MDHEN and CDR2 SYDVKM. This CDR3 contains 13 residues. Trimming left V 5 bases short and J 5 bases short, with 12 bases between. The CDR3 sequence is CASSREGVTEAFF. In nucleotides, the CDR3 is TGTGCCAGCAGTCGCGAGGGGGTGACTGAAGCTTTCTTT.

The table lists this clonotype with many counts. The rearrangement joins TRBV4-1 to TRBJ1-2; the match to TRBD1 covers 8 bases. Per the germline V gene, CDR1 is MGHRA and CDR2 is YSYEKL. This CDR3 has 15 residues. V was pared by 5 bases and J by 0 bases, with 5 bases of the junction left unmatched. CDR3 sequence (DNA): TGCGCCAGCAGCGATACAGGGGGAACTAACTATGGCTACACCTTC. Translation gives CASSDTGGTNYGYTF.

A remark on this clonotype: Given a much more abundant clone one base away, this may be a read error. The rearrangement links TRBV20-1 to TRBJ2-5; 9 bases match TRBD2. The V and J ends lost 3 bases and 11 bases, in that order; junction bases with no gene match: 13. The CDR3 consists of 14 residues. CDR1 is DFQATT, CDR2 SNEGSKA, per germline (reference sequence). This CDR3 is CSASRAGGLDEQYF. In DNA form, the CDR3 reads TGCAGTGCTAGTAGGGCGGGAGGGTTGGATGAGCAGTACTTC.

This chain links TRBV5-1 with TRBJ1-1; D possibly corresponds to TRBD1 (5 bases). This CDR3 contains 16 residues. Trimming left V 4 bases short and J 0 bases short, with 16 bases between. Germline CDR1 and CDR2: SGHRS and YFSETQ. The CDR3 reads CASSPGHRFMNTEAFF. In DNA, the CDR3 is TGCGCCAGCAGCCCTGGACACCGATTCATGAACACTGAAGCTTTCTTT.

CDR3 residues: CASNTLSGIGTDTQYF. CDR3 sequence (DNA): TGTGCCAGCAATACCTTGAGCGGGATAGGAACAGATACGCAGTATTTT. The V call is TRBV28, the J call TRBJ2-3; 7 bases are shared with TRBD2. The trim removed 7 bases at V and 3 bases at J, leaving 13 bases unmatched. The germline CDR1 and CDR2 sequences are MDHEN and SYDVKM. The length of the CDR3 is 16 residues.